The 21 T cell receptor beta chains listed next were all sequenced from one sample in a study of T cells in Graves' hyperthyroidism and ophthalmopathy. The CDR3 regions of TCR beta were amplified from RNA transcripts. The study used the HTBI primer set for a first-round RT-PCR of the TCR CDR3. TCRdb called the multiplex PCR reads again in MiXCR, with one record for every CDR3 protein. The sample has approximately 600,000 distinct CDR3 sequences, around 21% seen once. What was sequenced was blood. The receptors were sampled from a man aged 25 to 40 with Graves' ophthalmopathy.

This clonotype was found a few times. The CDR3 nucleotides read TGTGCCAGCAGCCTTTCGATCGGGACAGGGAACAACGAGCAGTACTTC. Protein product: CASSLSIGTGNNEQYF. The chain is built from TRBV28 and TRBJ2-7; 9 positions agree with TRBD1. Germline lookup yields CDR1 MDHEN and CDR2 SYDVKM. V lost 6 bases to trimming and J lost 5 bases; unmatched junction nucleotides: 14. The CDR3 contains 16 residues.

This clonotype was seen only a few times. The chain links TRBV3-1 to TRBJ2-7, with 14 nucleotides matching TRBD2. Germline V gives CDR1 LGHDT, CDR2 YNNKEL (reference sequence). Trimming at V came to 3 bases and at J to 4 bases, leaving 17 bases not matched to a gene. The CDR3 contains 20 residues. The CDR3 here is CASSHATRLAGGPTFYEQYF. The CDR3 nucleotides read TGTGCCAGCAGCCATGCGACGAGACTAGCGGGAGGGCCGACTTTTTACGAGCAGTACTTC.

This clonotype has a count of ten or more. This CDR3 is CASRLAASAYNEQFF. CDR3 sequence (DNA): TGTGCCAGCAGACTAGCGGCGAGTGCCTACAATGAGCAGTTCTTC. The rearrangement links TRBV6-1 to TRBJ2-1; 8 bases are shared with TRBD2. Unmatched junction bases numbered 6, after V lost 6 bases and J lost 2 bases. Looked up from germline, CDR1 is MNHNS and CDR2 is SASEGT. The CDR3 consists of 15 residues.

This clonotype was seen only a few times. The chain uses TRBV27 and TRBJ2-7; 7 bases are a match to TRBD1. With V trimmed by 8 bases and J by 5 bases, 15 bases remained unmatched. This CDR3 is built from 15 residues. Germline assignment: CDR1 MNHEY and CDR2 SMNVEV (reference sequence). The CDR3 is CASSHQGQLIDEQYF. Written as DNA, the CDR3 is TGTGCCAGCTCGCATCAGGGACAGCTTATCGACGAGCAGTACTTC.

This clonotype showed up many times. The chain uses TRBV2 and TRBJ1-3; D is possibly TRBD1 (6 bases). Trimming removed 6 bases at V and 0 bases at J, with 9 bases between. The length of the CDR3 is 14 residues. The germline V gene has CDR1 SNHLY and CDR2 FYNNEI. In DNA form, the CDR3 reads TGTGCCAGCAGGGACAGTTCCTCTGGAAACACCATATATTTT. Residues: CASRDSSSGNTIYF.

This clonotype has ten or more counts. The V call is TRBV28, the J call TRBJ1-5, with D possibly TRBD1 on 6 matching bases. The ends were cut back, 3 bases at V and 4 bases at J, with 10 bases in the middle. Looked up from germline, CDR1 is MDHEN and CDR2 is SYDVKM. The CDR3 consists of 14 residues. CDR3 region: CASSLFQGNQPQHF. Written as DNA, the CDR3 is TGTGCCAGCAGTTTGTTTCAGGGGAATCAGCCCCAGCATTTT.

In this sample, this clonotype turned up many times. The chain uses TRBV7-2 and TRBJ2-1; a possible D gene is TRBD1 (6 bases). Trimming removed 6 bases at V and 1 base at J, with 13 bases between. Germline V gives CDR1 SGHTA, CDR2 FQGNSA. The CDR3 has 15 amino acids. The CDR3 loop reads CASRGQIGSYNEQFF. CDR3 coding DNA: TGTGCCAGCAGGGGACAAATAGGGTCCTACAATGAGCAGTTCTTC.

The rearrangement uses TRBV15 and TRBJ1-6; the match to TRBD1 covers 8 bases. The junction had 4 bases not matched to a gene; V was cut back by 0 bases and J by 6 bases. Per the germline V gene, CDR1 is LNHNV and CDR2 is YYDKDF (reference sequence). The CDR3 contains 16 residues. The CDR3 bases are TGTGCCACCAGCAGAGATCTGGACAGGGCTAATTCACCCCTCCACTTT. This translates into CATSRDLDRANSPLHF.

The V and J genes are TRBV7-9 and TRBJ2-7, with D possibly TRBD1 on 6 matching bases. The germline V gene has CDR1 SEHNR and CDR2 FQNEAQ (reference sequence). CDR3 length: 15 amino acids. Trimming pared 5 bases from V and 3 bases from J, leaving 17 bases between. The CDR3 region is CASSAGVHPNYEQYF. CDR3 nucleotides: TGTGCCAGCAGCGCAGGGGTTCACCCTAACTACGAGCAGTACTTC.

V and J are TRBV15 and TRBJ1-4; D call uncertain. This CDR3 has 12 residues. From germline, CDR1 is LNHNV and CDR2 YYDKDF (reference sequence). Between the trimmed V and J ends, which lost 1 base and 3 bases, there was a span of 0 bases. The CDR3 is CATSRANEKLFF. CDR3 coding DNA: TGTGCCACCAGCAGAGCTAATGAAAAACTGTTTTTT.

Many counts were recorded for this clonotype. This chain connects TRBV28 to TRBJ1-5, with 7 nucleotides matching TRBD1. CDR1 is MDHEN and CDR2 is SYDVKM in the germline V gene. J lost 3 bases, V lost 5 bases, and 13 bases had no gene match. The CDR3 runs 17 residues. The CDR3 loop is CASSPPTGDGPNQPQHF. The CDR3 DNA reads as TGTGCCAGCAGTCCGCCTACAGGGGACGGACCCAATCAGCCCCAGCATTTT.

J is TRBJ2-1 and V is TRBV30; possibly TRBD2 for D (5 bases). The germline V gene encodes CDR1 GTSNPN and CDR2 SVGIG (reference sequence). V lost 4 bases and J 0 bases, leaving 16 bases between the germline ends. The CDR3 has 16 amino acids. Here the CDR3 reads CAWTHFGKSSYNEQFF. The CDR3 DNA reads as TGTGCCTGGACCCATTTCGGGAAAAGCTCCTACAATGAGCAGTTCTTC. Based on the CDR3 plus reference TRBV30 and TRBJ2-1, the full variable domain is SQTIHQWPATLVQPVGSPLSLECTVEGTSNPNLYWYRQAAGRGLQLLFYSVGIGQISSEVPQNLSASRPQDRQFILSSKKLLLSDSGFYLCAWTHFGKSSYNEQFFGPGTRLTVL.

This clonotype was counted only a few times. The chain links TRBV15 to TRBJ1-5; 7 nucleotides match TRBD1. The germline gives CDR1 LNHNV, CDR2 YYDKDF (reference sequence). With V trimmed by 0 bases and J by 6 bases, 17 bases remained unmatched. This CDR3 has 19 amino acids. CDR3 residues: CATSRDGSGGRGIGQPQHF. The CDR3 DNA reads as TGTGCCACCAGCAGAGATGGGAGTGGTGGCAGGGGGATCGGTCAGCCCCAGCATTTT.

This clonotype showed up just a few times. CDR3 DNA: TGTGCCAGCAGCTTAGATAACCGGGAGGTCAATCAGCCCCAGCATTTT. Residues: CASSLDNREVNQPQHF. This rearrangement joins TRBV7-8 to TRBJ1-5, with D hard to call. V was clipped by 1 base and J by 3 bases, with 13 bases between them. The germline V gene encodes CDR1 SGHVS and CDR2 FQNEAQ. The CDR3 totals 16 residues.

The CDR3 reads CASTRGGPQETQYF. DNA of the CDR3: TGTGCCAGCACCAGGGGGGGCCCTCAGGAGACCCAGTACTTC. The rearrangement joins TRBV28 to TRBJ2-5; D is possibly TRBD1 or TRBD2 (7 bases each). This CDR3 spans 14 amino acids. The germline V and J ends were trimmed by 7 bases and 5 bases, with 17 bases remaining between them. Germline CDR1 MDHEN, CDR2 SYDVKM.

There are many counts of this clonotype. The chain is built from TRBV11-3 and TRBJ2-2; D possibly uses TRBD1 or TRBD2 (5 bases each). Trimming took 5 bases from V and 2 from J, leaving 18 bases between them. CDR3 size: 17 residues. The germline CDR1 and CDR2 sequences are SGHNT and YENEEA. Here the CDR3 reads CASSPSPGTTNTGELFF. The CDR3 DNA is TGTGCCAGCAGCCCCTCCCCCGGGACGACCAACACCGGGGAGCTGTTTTTT.

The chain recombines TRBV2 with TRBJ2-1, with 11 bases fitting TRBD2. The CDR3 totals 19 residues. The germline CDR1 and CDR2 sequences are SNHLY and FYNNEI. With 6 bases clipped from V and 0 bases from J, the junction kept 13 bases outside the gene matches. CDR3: CASREGTSGFRSSYNEQFF. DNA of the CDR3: TGTGCCAGCAGGGAGGGGACTAGCGGTTTCCGGAGCTCCTACAATGAGCAGTTCTTC. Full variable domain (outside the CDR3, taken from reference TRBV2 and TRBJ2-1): EPEVTQTPSHQVTQMGQEVILRCVPISNHLYFYWYRQILGQKVEFLVSFYNNEISEKSEIFDDQFSVERPDGSNFTLKIRSTKLEDSAMYFCASREGTSGFRSSYNEQFFGPGTRLTVL.

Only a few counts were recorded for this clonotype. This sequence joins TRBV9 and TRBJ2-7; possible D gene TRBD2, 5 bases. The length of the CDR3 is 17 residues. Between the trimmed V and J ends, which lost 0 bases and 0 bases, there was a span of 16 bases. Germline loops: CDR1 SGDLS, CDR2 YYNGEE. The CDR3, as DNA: TGTGCCAGCAGCGTAGCTGAGGCGGGCCTCCTCTCCTACGAGCAGTACTTC. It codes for CASSVAEAGLLSYEQYF. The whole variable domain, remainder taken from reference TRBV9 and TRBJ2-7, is DSGVTQTPKHLITATGQRVTLRCSPRSGDLSVYWYQQSLDQGLQFLIQYYNGEERAKGNILERFSAQQFPDLHSELNLSSLELGDSALYFCASSVAEAGLLSYEQYFGPGTRLTVT.

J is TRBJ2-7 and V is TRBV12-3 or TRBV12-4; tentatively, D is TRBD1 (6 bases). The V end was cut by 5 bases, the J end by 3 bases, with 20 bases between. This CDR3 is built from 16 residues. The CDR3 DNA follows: TGTGCCAGCAGTCCCGACCGAGTTACAGGGTACTACGAGCAGTACTTC. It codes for CASSPDRVTGYYEQYF.

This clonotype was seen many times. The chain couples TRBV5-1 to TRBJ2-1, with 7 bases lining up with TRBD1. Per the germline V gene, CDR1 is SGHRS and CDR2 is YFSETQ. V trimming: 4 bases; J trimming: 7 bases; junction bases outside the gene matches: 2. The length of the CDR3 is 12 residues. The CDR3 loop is CASSVTGNEQFF. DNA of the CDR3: TGCGCCAGCAGCGTGACAGGGAATGAGCAGTTCTTC.

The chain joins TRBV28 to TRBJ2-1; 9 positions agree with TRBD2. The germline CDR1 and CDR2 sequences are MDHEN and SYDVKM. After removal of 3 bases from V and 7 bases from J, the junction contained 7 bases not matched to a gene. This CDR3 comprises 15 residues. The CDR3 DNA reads TGTGCCAGCAGTTTCAGGGCTAGCGGGATTAATGAGCAGTTCTTC. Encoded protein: CASSFRASGINEQFF.